These 8 T cell receptor beta chains were sequenced from one sample in a study of spatial heterogeneity in lung cancer. Each CDR3 protein is one row after TCRdb ran MiXCR on the 5' RACE reads. The profile shows about 94,000 distinct CDR3 sequences, approximately 19% of them singletons. Time point: blood at routine non-recurrence follow-up after resection. Source: PBMCs, taken at follow-up. The receptors come from a male donor with early-stage non-small cell lung cancer.

This sequence joins TRBV4-1 and TRBJ2-2; TRBD1 might be the D (7 bases). Germline CDR1 and CDR2: MGHRA and YSYEKL. Deletions cut 4 bases from V and 0 bases from J, with 12 bases between. The CDR3 is 16 residues long. The CDR3 is CASSLRGTANTGELFF. CDR3 nucleotides: TGCGCCAGCAGCCTCCGGGGGACAGCGAACACCGGGGAGCTGTTTTTT.

This chain connects TRBV19 to TRBJ1-4; 9 positions agree with TRBD1. The V gene end was trimmed by 5 bases and the J gene end by 5 bases; junction bases not matched to a gene: 6. Germline-derived CDR1 and CDR2 are LNHDA and SQIVND (reference sequence). This CDR3 region has 15 residues. This CDR3 is CASSPPGQGNEKLFF. CDR3 in DNA: TGTGCCAGTAGTCCACCGGGACAGGGAAATGAAAAACTGTTTTTT.

This clonotype was seen only a few times. The chain has TRBV9 and TRBJ2-2, with unresolved D. V was pared by 0 bases and J by 7 bases, with 10 bases between. The CDR3 covers 14 residues. Germline lookup yields CDR1 SGDLS and CDR2 YYNGEE. DNA for the CDR3: TGTGCCAGCAGCGTAGTGGAGCAGAGCGGGGAGCTGTTTTTT. Amino acids: CASSVVEQSGELFF.

The chain has TRBV6-5 and TRBJ2-5; 11 bases are a match to TRBD1. Germline CDR1 is MNHEY and CDR2 is SVGAGI. The CDR3 consists of 15 residues. J gave up 6 bases and V 4 bases, and 7 bases lay outside the gene matches. The CDR3 protein is CASSSLGTGGKTQYF. CDR3 sequence (DNA): TGTGCCAGCAGTTCCCTAGGGACAGGGGGAAAGACCCAGTACTTC.

The chain uses TRBV3-1 and TRBJ2-1, with D possibly matching TRBD2 (5 bases). The CDR3 has 14 amino acids. Germline V lookup: CDR1 LGHDT, CDR2 YNNKEL (reference sequence). V was trimmed by 4 bases and J by 7 bases, leaving 14 bases between them. CDR3 nucleotides: TGTGCCAGCAGCCTAGCGCTCACGGGGAATGAGCAGTTCTTC. As protein: CASSLALTGNEQFF.

The chain links TRBV6-1 to TRBJ1-1; TRBD1 agrees at 7 bases. This CDR3 has 14 amino acids. V shed 1 base and J 6 bases; nucleotides not matched to a gene: 5. Germline V gene sequence: CDR1 MNHNS, CDR2 SASEGT. The CDR3 bases are TGTGCCAGCAGTGAAGACAGGGGATTCGCTGAAGCTTTCTTT. It yields the protein CASSEDRGFAEAFF.

This clonotype has just a few counts. J is TRBJ1-6 and V is TRBV6-5; D is unresolved. This CDR3 region has 14 residues. Germline CDR1 MNHEY, CDR2 SVGAGI. With 2 bases removed from V and 11 bases from J, the gap between germline ends came to 13 bases. CDR3 protein: CASSYKGFSTPLHF. The CDR3, as DNA: TGTGCCAGCAGTTACAAAGGGTTTAGTACACCCCTCCACTTT.

The table lists this clonotype with a few counts. The chain carries TRBV19 and TRBJ2-7, with D possibly being TRBD1 (6 bases). Trimming shortened V by 6 bases and J by 0 bases, and 15 bases separated the two germline ends. The CDR3 spans 15 residues. The germline gives CDR1 LNHDA, CDR2 SQIVND (reference sequence). Here the CDR3 reads CASSKTGINSYEQYF. CDR3 nucleotides: TGTGCCAGTAGCAAGACAGGCATTAACTCCTACGAGCAGTACTTC.